These T cell receptor beta chains were read from a single sample in a study of early T cells in non-severe SARS-CoV-2 infection. MiXCR, applied by TCRdb to the 5' RACE reads, yields one record per CDR3 protein. Of around 64,000 distinct CDR3 sequences in the sample, 9.5% to 12% were seen once. The material sequenced was whole blood, taken at baseline. The receptors stem from an adult who was a healthcare worker with PCR-confirmed SARS-CoV-2 infection or an uninfected control (not recorded which). CDR3s include the opening cysteine and the closing phenylalanine or tryptophan. The D gene is left open where the match is weak. Expanded clones get a size class; other rows say once, few or many, or leave the size out.

many | TRBJ2-1 | TRBD2 | TRBV20-1 | TGCAGTGCTGCTGGACTAGCGGGAACGTTTAATGAGCAGTTCTTC | CSAAGLAGTFNEQFF
few | TRBJ2-3 | - | TRBV11-2 | TGTGCCAGCAGCCTAACCCGCACAGATACGCAGTATTTT | CASSLTRTDTQYF
many | TRBJ2-2 | - | TRBV27 | TGTGCCAGCAGTTACAGGGCGGACACCGGGGAGCTGTTTTTT | CASSYRADTGELFF
few | TRBJ2-5 | - | TRBV7-2 | TGTGCCAGCAGCTCACCTTTGGAGACCCAGTACTTC | CASSSPLETQYF
many | TRBJ1-1 | TRBD1 | TRBV5-5 | TGTGCCAGCAGCCGACAGGGGACGACTGAAGCTTTCTTT | CASSRQGTTEAFF
many | TRBJ2-1 | - | TRBV29-1 | TGCAGCGGGGCCCACAATGAGCAGTTCTTC | CSGAHNEQFF
few | TRBJ2-7 | - | TRBV2 | TGTGCCAGCAGGGGCGCGAGGTACGAGCAGTACTTC | CASRGARYEQYF
few | TRBJ2-3 | - | TRBV7-3 | TGTGCCAGCAGCTTAGCAGGGGAGCTCGGTACAGATACGCAGTATTTT | CASSLAGELGTDTQYF
few | TRBJ2-6 | - | TRBV27 | TGTGCCAGCTCCTCTGGGGCCAACGTCCTGATTTTC | CASSSGANVLIF
- | TRBJ1-6 | - | TRBV27 | TGTGCCAGCAGTCCAACAGTTTATAATTCACCCCTCCACTTT | CASSPTVYNSPLHF
- | TRBJ2-5 | TRBD2 | TRBV20-1 | TGCAGTGCTAGAGATCCTAGCGGGTACCAAGAGACCCAGTACTTC | CSARDPSGYQETQYF
few | TRBJ2-7 | - | TRBV4-1 | TGCGCCAGCAGCCAAGGGACCTACTACGAGCAGTACTTC | CASSQGTYYEQYF
few | TRBJ2-5 | TRBD2 | TRBV20-1 | TGCAGTGCGTTCTCCCCTAGCGGGGCCAACCAAGAGACCCAGTACTTC | CSAFSPSGANQETQYF
few | TRBJ2-5 | TRBD1 | TRBV5-1 | TGCGCCAGCAGCCCGCCCGGGACAGCATTCCAAGAGACCCAGTACTTC | CASSPPGTAFQETQYF
few | TRBJ2-2 | - | TRBV7-2 | TGTGCCAGCAGCTTAACATCCGGACTTTACCCCGGGGAGCTGTTTTTT | CASSLTSGLYPGELFF
- | TRBJ2-5 | TRBD1 | TRBV5-4 | TGTGCCAGCAGCTTGACCCCCCTGGACAGGGGCGAGACCCAGTACTTC | CASSLTPLDRGETQYF
many | TRBJ2-3 | TRBD2 | TRBV7-9 | TGTGCCAGCAGCCTAGCGGGGATCGCAGATACGCAGTATTTT | CASSLAGIADTQYF
many | TRBJ2-7 | TRBD1 | TRBV7-9 | TGTGCCAGCAGCTTAGCTGGGACAGGAGCCTACGAGCAGTACTTC | CASSLAGTGAYEQYF
- | TRBJ1-2 | TRBD1 | TRBV18 | TGTGCCAGCTCACCGACGGCAGGGGGAGATGGCTACACCTTC | CASSPTAGGDGYTF
many | TRBJ2-1 | - | TRBV5-1 | TGCGCCAGCAGCTTGGCCTTGTCCGGGGCCAACTACAATGAGCAGTTCTTC | CASSLALSGANYNEQFF
many | TRBJ2-7 | - | TRBV15 | TGTGCCACCAGAGCTTCTGGGGTCCCCTACGAGCAGTACTTC | CATRASGVPYEQYF
- | TRBJ1-5 | - | TRBV7-2 | TGTGCCATCGCGATCGGGGCAATTAATCAGCCCCAGCATTTT | CAIAIGAINQPQHF
many | TRBJ1-5 | - | TRBV5-5 | TGTGCCAGCAGCCTGACCGCAGGGGCCGTTGGTCAGCCCCAGCATTTT | CASSLTAGAVGQPQHF
many | TRBJ1-1 | - | TRBV4-3 | TGCGCCAGCAGCCGAGTGCAGGGTGAAGCTTTCTTT | CASSRVQGEAFF
few | TRBJ2-1 | - | TRBV3-2 | TGTGCCAGCAGCCAAGTAAAGGACAGCTCGCCCTACAATGAGCAGTTCTTC | CASSQVKDSSPYNEQFF
many | TRBJ2-7 | - | TRBV7-2 | TGTGCCAGCAGCTTAGTCGGGTACGAGCAGTACTTC | CASSLVGYEQYF
- | TRBJ2-4 | - | TRBV5-4 | TGTGCCAGCAGCGACCCACAGGGTTATAACAAAAACATTCAGTACTTC | CASSDPQGYNKNIQYF
many | TRBJ2-2 | TRBD2 | TRBV11-2 | TGTGCCAGCAGCTTGAGAGGGACTAGCGGTCTCACCGGGGAGCTGTTTTTT | CASSLRGTSGLTGELFF
- | TRBJ2-3 | TRBD1 | TRBV5-1 | TGCGCCAGCAGCCGGGACAGAAGCACAGATACGCAGTATTTT | CASSRDRSTDTQYF
- | TRBJ2-7 | TRBD2 | TRBV9 | TGTGCCAGCAGCGTAGGATTAGCGGGAGTGAACTACGAGCAGTACTTC | CASSVGLAGVNYEQYF
- | TRBJ2-1 | - | TRBV4-1 | TGCGCCAGCAGCCATCGAAGCTCCTACAATGAGCAGTTCTTC | CASSHRSSYNEQFF
few | TRBJ2-3 | - | TRBV20-1 | TGCAGTGCTAGAGGCGCGGCCACAGATACGCAGTATTTT | CSARGAATDTQYF
few | TRBJ1-4 | - | TRBV21-1 | TGTGCCAGCAGCACCCAGGACATGACTAATGAAAAACTGTTTTTT | CASSTQDMTNEKLFF
many | TRBJ2-2 | TRBD1 | TRBV24-1 | TGTGCCACCAGTGACCGAACAGGGGGCTCCGCCGGGGAGCTGTTTTTT | CATSDRTGGSAGELFF
- | TRBJ1-6 | - | TRBV3-1 | TGTGCCAGCAGCCAAGTAAACCGACCCCTCCACTTT | CASSQVNRPLHF
medium-sized | TRBJ2-1 | - | TRBV7-3 | TGTGCCAGCAGCCCGGTGTTGCGGGTACGGTACAATGAGCAGTTCTTC | CASSPVLRVRYNEQFF
- | TRBJ2-5 | TRBD1 | TRBV7-9 | TGTGCCAGCACACCAAAGACAGGGGATGCAGAGACCCAGTACTTC | CASTPKTGDAETQYF
few | TRBJ1-4 | - | TRBV12-3/TRBV12-4 | TGTGCCAGCAGTTTCGGGGGGACGGAGGAAAAACTGTTTTTT | CASSFGGTEEKLFF
few | TRBJ2-1 | - | TRBV3-1 | TGTGCCAGCAGCCAGGAAGGTCGGACCTACAATGAGCAGTTCTTC | CASSQEGRTYNEQFF
- | TRBJ2-2 | TRBD2 | TRBV29-1 | TGCAGCGTTGAAACCCGGGGGGTTACCGGGGAGCTGTTTTTT | CSVETRGVTGELFF
many | TRBJ1-4 | - | TRBV20-1 | TGCAGTGCTACGGACAGACCGAGTGAAAAACTGTTTTTT | CSATDRPSEKLFF
once | TRBJ2-7 | TRBD2 | TRBV30 | TGTGCCTGGACAGCGGGGGGGCCGTCGTACGAGCAGTACTTC | CAWTAGGPSYEQYF
- | TRBJ1-1 | - | TRBV29-1 | TGCAGCGTTGAACCAGGACGGGGGGGAACTGAAGCTTTCTTT | CSVEPGRGGTEAFF
- | TRBJ2-7 | - | TRBV5-1 | TGCGCCAGCAGCCCGTTCGGACGCGGGCAGTCCTACGAGCAGTACTTC | CASSPFGRGQSYEQYF
once | TRBJ2-1 | - | TRBV11-2 | TGTGCCAGCAGCACCGACAGTTACAATGAGCAGTTCTTC | CASSTDSYNEQFF
many | TRBJ1-4 | - | TRBV7-2 | TGTGCCAGCAGCGGTGGCCCCAATGAAAAACTGTTTTTT | CASSGGPNEKLFF
few | TRBJ2-5 | - | TRBV18 | TGTGCCAGCTCACCGGCAAGGGCCGGAGAGACCCAGTACTTC | CASSPARAGETQYF
- | TRBJ1-1 | - | TRBV20-1 | TGCAGTGCTAGAGATTTGGGGGTGAACACTGAAGCTTTCTTT | CSARDLGVNTEAFF
few | TRBJ1-1 | - | TRBV18 | TGTGCCAGCTCACCATCTGGGGGTAACACTGAAGTTTTCTTT | CASSPSGGNTEVFF
- | TRBJ2-6 | TRBD1 | TRBV12-5 | TGTGCTAGTGGTAACAGGGGGCGCGCTGGGGCCAACGTCCTGACTTTC | CASGNRGRAGANVLTF
- | TRBJ1-4 | TRBD1 | TRBV19 | TGTGCCAGTAGCGGACAGGGGTTTAATGAAAAACTGTTTTTT | CASSGQGFNEKLFF
many | TRBJ2-7 | - | TRBV7-6 | TGTGCCAGCAGCTTAGGCCCAGGGGCCTCCGAGCAGTACTTC | CASSLGPGASEQYF
few | TRBJ2-3 | - | TRBV4-2 | TGTGCCAGCAGATGGAGGGAGGACACAGATACGCAGTATTTT | CASRWREDTDTQYF
few | TRBJ1-1 | - | TRBV30 | TGTGCCTGGAGGCCTCCGGACGTTAACACTGAAGCTTTCTTT | CAWRPPDVNTEAFF